This T cell receptor (beta chain) was profiled in a study of long-term antiretroviral therapy in people with HIV (dated by TCRdb to between 2021 and 2024). Background for the entire study: Collection of the earliest samples took place about a decade ahead of the 2015 WHO recommendation for immediate ART, at a time when ART was typically delayed until CD4 counts fell. Whether ART initiation and durable HIV suppression were associated with changes in peripheral blood TRB repertoire composition and diversity was tested in a retrospective serial study. A total of roughly 180 cryopreserved PBMC samples were contributed to the cohort by 30 adults with confirmed HIV infection, with samples collected serially over a mean of approximately six years (range 1-12). Of the roughly 30 participants with HIV, about twelve were female. No cross-contamination during QIAcube processing was seen in test extractions of a monoclonal T-cell line run alongside 33 polyclonal samples.

CDR1 SGHNT and CDR2 YYREEE were looked up in the germline V gene (reference sequence). The CDR3 covers 14 residues, taking in both the cysteine and the phenylalanine. The CDR3 DNA has 42 bases and is translated from base 1. Between the V and J ends, shortened by 0 bases and 6 bases respectively, the junction contains 13 bases. With respect to this clone: The antigen it binds to is not known. Base quality data are lacking; no much larger clone is found one base away.

Inclusion was restricted to participants for whom at least one PBMC sample before ART initiation and at least two post-ART samples were available. Treatment was received in the United States of America by all participants with HIV. Before DNA extraction, cryopreserved samples of about 1-11 million PBMC were thawed and then washed. At the time of the earliest PBMC sample, participants with HIV were aged between roughly 20 and 54 years. PBMC samples from each participant spanned 1-4 timepoints before ART initiation and 2-8 timepoints after ART initiation, with a median of 7 samples. Serial HIV viral load, CD4+ T-cell count, ART history and demographic data were obtained for every participant. Using a Qiagen kit on a QIAcube, genomic DNA was extracted from unsorted PBMC, with samples processed in batches of 12. The paper as a whole reports these results and caveats: Narrower CDR3 length ranges were observed in HIV repertoires than in controls, and an antigen-experienced repertoire with only a slight naive shift after ART was suggested by the network structure. Starting ART was linked to a significant rise in TRB diversity, yet even after long-term ART the diversity remained significantly lower than in transplant donor controls. The repertoire was dominated across all time points by expanded TRB clones identified before ART initiation, although this dominance was seen to fluctuate and to decrease in many PLHIV after ART. No data were available on ART adherence, viral resistance or therapy changes, limiting inferences about post-ART repertoire changes. Samples dated from the mid-2000s to the late 2010s, and the ART regimens used may be less effective than current ones. Limited PBMC availability meant only the TCR beta chain was sequenced, without alpha chain pairing. Because cell numbers in pre-ART samples were limited, unsorted PBMC were profiled instead of sorted CD4+ and CD8+ T cells.

The immunoSEQ hsTCRB v3.0 assay was used at survey level resolution to sequence the TRB variable region. A depth of roughly 35,000-55,000 T-cell genomes per sample was targeted for TRB sequencing. Pooled TRB libraries were sequenced on an Illumina MiSeq with a v3 150-cycle kit. Per the source publication's procedure: Repertoire analysis was run in R within a reproducible Nextflow workflow that covered QC, data transformation and analysis. LymphoSeq2, an R package for exploring AIRR-Seq data, was used to implement the custom analyses. A few samples that yielded fewer than 5000 total TRB sequences were excluded, so that around 190 HIV repertoires were analyzed. Among the 180 to 200 HIV repertoires that were kept, 59 were collected before ART initiation and roughly 130 were collected after ART initiation. Each repertoire was downsampled to 5000 TRB nucleotide sequences, and summary statistics were averaged across 100 downsampling iterations. TRB sequences were retained for analysis only if CDR3 regions of at least seven amino acids were present. Diversity was assessed using a clonality score derived from Shannon entropy and using the Gini coefficient. In the repertoire networks, any two of the top 5000 CDR3 amino acid sequences were connected whenever the two sequences differed by an edit distance of one. Antigen specificity groups and MHC restriction were predicted for TRB CDR3 amino acid sequences with GLIPH2. To flag known CMV, EBV, HIV or tissue antigen associations, CDR3 amino acid sequences were matched against VDJdb and McPAS-TCR. Pre-ART, post-ART and control groups were compared with Wilcoxon signed-rank tests and Holm-Bonferroni correction. TCRdb limited this immuneACCESS table to in-frame rearrangements with V and J called. A share of clones is missing; checked studies link under half to unresolved V genes, and the rest is unexplained. The V and J calls and clone size are taken from that table; D and trimming were inferred from the DNA. The sample includes under 30,000 clones, with about 85% observed a single time. Together, the top ten hold roughly 3.5% of the sample.

This TCR came from a woman younger than 45 with HIV. The V and J segments used are TRBV5-4 and TRBJ2-7, with a weak D call of TRBD1 (5 bases match). The material was unsorted PBMCs, obtained 1.9 years after starting antiretroviral therapy. Here is the DNA: TGTGCCAGCAGCTTGGGATCAGGGAACGGCGAGCAGTACTTC. This encodes CASSLGSGNGEQYF.